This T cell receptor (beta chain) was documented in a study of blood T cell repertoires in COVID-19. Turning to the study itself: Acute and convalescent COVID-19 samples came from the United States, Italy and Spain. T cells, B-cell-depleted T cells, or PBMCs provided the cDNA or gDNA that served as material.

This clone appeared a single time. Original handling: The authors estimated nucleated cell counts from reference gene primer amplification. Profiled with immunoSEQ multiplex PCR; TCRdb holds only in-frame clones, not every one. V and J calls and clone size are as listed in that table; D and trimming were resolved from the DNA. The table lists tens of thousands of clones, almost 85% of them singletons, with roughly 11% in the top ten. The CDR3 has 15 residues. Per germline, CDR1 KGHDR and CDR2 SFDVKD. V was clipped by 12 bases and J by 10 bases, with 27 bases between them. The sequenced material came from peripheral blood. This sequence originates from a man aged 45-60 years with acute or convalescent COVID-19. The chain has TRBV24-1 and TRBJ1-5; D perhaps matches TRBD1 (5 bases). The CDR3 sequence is CAPEPIGQGLRPQHF. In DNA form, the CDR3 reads TGTGCCCCCGAGCCGATTGGGCAGGGCCTACGTCCCCAGCATTTT.